The rows below give T cell receptor beta chains drawn from one sample of a study of T cell changes during pregnancy in multiple sclerosis. The method was immunoSEQ multiplex PCR; TCRdb's version includes in-frame clones alone and lacks a portion of them. The sample yields tens of thousands of clones, nearly 95% seen once. This specimen consisted of CD4+ T cells from peripheral blood mononuclear cells, obtained after pregnancy. These receptors originate from a female donor with multiple sclerosis, enrolled in a pregnancy study. CDR3s include the opening cysteine and the closing phenylalanine or tryptophan.

v_gene	j_gene	CDR3aa
TRBV2	TRBJ1-1	CASSEQGNEAFF
TRBV5-1	TRBJ1-2	CASSYRQGGYGYTF
TRBV21-1	TRBJ2-7	CASSKAGGLAGGSYEQYF
TRBV10-2	TRBJ2-7	CASSELDRAINEQYF
TRBV19	TRBJ2-7	CASSPGRAAGGYYEQYF
TRBV5-4	TRBJ2-3	CASPSAGYGTDTQYF
TRBV5-1	TRBJ2-1	CASSLSLAGNNEQFF
TRBV7-9	TRBJ2-5	CASSPDRAETQYF
TRBV7-6	TRBJ2-7	CASSLELAGGGEQYF
TRBV5-1	TRBJ1-6	CASSLGGADSPLHF